The rows below give T cell receptor beta chains drawn from one sample of a study of CD8+CD57+ T cells in acquired aplastic anemia. TCRdb analysed the reads with MiXCR anew, one entry per CDR3 protein. The profile shows about 180,000 distinct CDR3 sequences, roughly half of them singletons. Sample: sorted CD4+, CD8+, or CD8+CD57+ T cells (not recorded which) from PBMCs. The source is a human donor in good health. Each CDR3 is given with its conserved first and last residue.

CDR3aa	v_gene	j_gene
CATSREGRGLSYDEQFF	TRBV15	TRBJ2-1
CATSTGGGDTGELFF	TRBV7-9	TRBJ2-2
CASSLGGVRVNTEAFF	TRBV6-5	TRBJ1-1
CSTPEDTEAFF	TRBV20-1	TRBJ1-1
CATSRDYGGVDTGELFF	TRBV15	TRBJ2-2
CASSYKTRNTEAFF	TRBV12-3/TRBV12-4	TRBJ1-1
CSAGALGIEQYF	TRBV20-1	NA
CSARANNYGYTF	TRBV20-1	TRBJ1-2
CASSPSTVNTEAFF	TRBV10-1	TRBJ1-1
CATSRDRLAQETQYF	TRBV15	TRBJ2-5
CASSQYSGARTGNTIYF	TRBV4-2	TRBJ1-3
CASKGQGYEQYF	TRBV2	TRBJ2-7